What follows is one TCR beta chain and its context. Its matching antigen is unknown. At one end the junction does not follow the germline gene, possibly because of a read error. The CDR3 covers 8 residues. Germline V gene data show CDR1 as SQVTM and CDR2 as ANQGSEA. The data stem from a study of T cells in Graves' hyperthyroidism and ophthalmopathy. General study findings and limits: Among thyroid clonotypes expanded above 0.001, most also appeared in blood.

Amplification targeted TCR beta CDR3 regions from RNA transcripts. With the HTBI primer set, the TCR CDR3 went through a first round of RT-PCR. Each CDR3 protein is one row after TCRdb ran MiXCR on the multiplex PCR reads. The profile covers 560,000 or so distinct CDR3 sequences, with approximately 44% appearing a single time and 6.5% to 9% taken by the ten largest. Stable hyperthyroidism: no ophthalmopathy progression over 18 months of follow-up. The study left out patients who had uncontrolled infection, other autoimmune disease, pregnancy or lactation. Clinical symptoms, serum thyroxine and TRAb, thyroid ultrasound and orbital computed tomography together formed the diagnostic basis.

The clonotype originates from a woman under 30 with Graves' hyperthyroidism. The rearrangement joins TRBV29-1 to TRBJ2-2, with D perhaps TRBD2 (6 bases). The sequencing input was peripheral blood or thyroid tissue (not recorded which). CDR3 sequence reads: CSVGEVFF. The CDR3 DNA reads as TGCAGCGTTGGGGAGGTGTTTTTT.